This T cell receptor (beta chain) was recovered during a study of OX40 agonist ivuxolimab in advanced cancers. Background on the study: Three patients got partial responses; one had hepatocellular carcinoma and two had cutaneous melanoma.

Profiled with immunoSEQ multiplex PCR; TCRdb holds only in-frame clones, not every one. The sample includes some 62,000 clones, around 90% of them seen just once. The J segment lost 3 bases and the V segment lost 1 base, leaving 10 bases of the junction unmatched. This CDR3 has 17 amino acids. In germline, CDR1 is LNHNV, CDR2 YYDKDF (reference sequence). This clonotype was obtained from an adult with an advanced solid tumor such as melanoma, head and neck, liver or kidney cancer. The chain carries TRBV15 and TRBJ2-3; 7 positions agree with TRBD2. The sample consisted of CD4+ or CD8+ T cells sorted from blood, taken in a trial of the OX40 agonist ivuxolimab. CDR3 sequence: CATSRGFSSGITDTQYF. In DNA, the CDR3 is TGTGCCACCAGCAGAGGGTTCTCTAGCGGTATTACAGATACGCAGTATTTT.